These T cell receptor beta chains were read from a single sample in a study of blood T cell repertoires in COVID-19. Only in-frame clones appear in the TCRdb table, and some are missing; sequencing was by immunoSEQ multiplex PCR. The table has 70,000 to 95,000 clones, roughly 87% seen once. Sequencing was carried out using peripheral blood. Every receptor here comes from a man between 65 and 85 years old with acute or convalescent COVID-19. Each CDR3 is given with its conserved first and last residue. The D gene is left open where the match is weak. Size values are once, few and many counts, or a class for expanded clones, and some rows have none.

clone_size | d_call | j_call | v_call | cdr3_nt | cdr3_aa
once | . | TRBJ1-2 | TRBV19 | TGTGCCAGTAGAGTCCTCTCGGGTCCAATTAACTATGGCTACACCTTC | CASRVLSGPINYGYTF
few | TRBD2 | TRBJ2-7 | TRBV7-2 | TGTGCCAGCAGCTTGGCGGGAGCCTTAAATTACGAGCAGTACTTC | CASSLAGALNYEQYF
. | . | TRBJ1-1 | TRBV20-1 | TGCAGTGCTAGTCGGGGGGCCACTGAAGCTTTCTTT | CSASRGATEAFF
once | . | TRBJ1-3 | TRBV9 | TGTGCCAGCAGCGAGGACAGCCTCTCTGGAAACACCATATATTTT | CASSEDSLSGNTIYF
. | TRBD1 | TRBJ2-7 | TRBV9 | TGTGCCAGCAGCGTAGGTCCGGGGACAGAATCCTACGAGCAGTACTTC | CASSVGPGTESYEQYF
. | TRBD2 | TRBJ2-1 | TRBV5-4 | TGTGCCAGCAGCTTAACTAGCGGGAATGAGCAGTTCTTC | CASSLTSGNEQFF
. | . | TRBJ1-6 | TRBV7-3 | TGTGCCAGCAGCCCGACACATAATTCACCCCTCCACTTT | CASSPTHNSPLHF
. | . | TRBJ1-1 | TRBV29-1 | TGCAGCGCCCTGACAGTCTCTAGTGAAGCTTTCTTT | CSALTVSSEAFF
few | . | TRBJ2-7 | TRBV28 | TGTGCCAGCAGATCCAGACCGGGAGTGGACGAGCAGTACTTC | CASRSRPGVDEQYF
. | . | TRBJ1-6 | TRBV3-1/TRBV3-2 | TGTGCCAGCAGCCAAGCACAGGGCAATTCACCCCTCCACTTT | CASSQAQGNSPLHF
. | TRBD1 | TRBJ2-1 | TRBV18 | TGTGCCAGCTCGGGGACAGCCCTTTACAATGAGCAGTTCTTC | CASSGTALYNEQFF
. | . | TRBJ2-4 | TRBV6-5 | TGTGCCAGCAGTTTAGGACAGCCAGCCAAAAACATTCAGTACTTC | CASSLGQPAKNIQYF
. | TRBD2 | TRBJ2-3 | TRBV2 | TGTGCCACCAGACTAGCGGGGTTCAGGGATACGCAGTATTTT | CATRLAGFRDTQYF
. | . | TRBJ1-4 | TRBV25-1 | TGTGCCAGCAGTGAATGGAAGGGAGGGGCGGATGAAAAACTGTTTTTT | CASSEWKGGADEKLFF
. | TRBD1 | TRBJ2-3 | TRBV27 | TGTGCCAGCAATACCCAGGACAGGGTAAGTCCAGATACGCAGTATTTT | CASNTQDRVSPDTQYF
. | TRBD1 | TRBJ1-2 | TRBV3-1/TRBV3-2 | TGTGCCAGCCAGGGGGGTAATACGGGAGGCTACACCTTC | CASQGGNTGGYTF
. | . | TRBJ2-7 | TRBV28 | TGTGCCAGCAGTGCAACCTGGACAGCCTCGGCCTACGAGCAGTACTTC | CASSATWTASAYEQYF
. | . | TRBJ1-5 | TRBV21-1 | TGTGCCAGCAGCAATCGCCGACAGGGGAGTCAGCCCCAGCATTTT | CASSNRRQGSQPQHF
. | TRBD1 | TRBJ1-5 | TRBV7-8 | TGTGCCAGCAGCATCTCGGACAGGGCTTCACTCCTAAGGCCCCAGCATTTT | CASSISDRASLLRPQHF
few | . | TRBJ2-2 | TRBV2 | TGTGCCAGCAGTGAAGCCTCCGGGGGGAACACCGGGGAGCTGTTTTTT | CASSEASGGNTGELFF
. | TRBD2 | TRBJ2-7 | TRBV6-5 | TGTGCCAGCAAAAGGGGAGCTAGCGGAGTTTACGAGCAGTACTTC | CASKRGASGVYEQYF
few | TRBD2 | TRBJ2-3 | TRBV7-2 | TGTGCCAGCAGCTTAGGACTAGCGGGAGGTGGGTCAGATACGCAGTATTTT | CASSLGLAGGGSDTQYF
once | . | TRBJ2-7 | TRBV5-1 | TGCGCCAGCAGCCCTCCGGGACACCCTTTTGACGAGCAGTACTTC | CASSPPGHPFDEQYF
. | . | TRBJ1-4 | TRBV7-2 | TGTGCCAGCAGCTTAGGACAGGCTGAAAAACTGTTTTTT | CASSLGQAEKLFF
. | TRBD2 | TRBJ2-6 | TRBV18 | TGTGCCAGCTCACCACTTGGGGGGGCTGGGGCCAACGTCCTGACTTTC | CASSPLGGAGANVLTF
. | TRBD2 | TRBJ2-1 | TRBV10-3 | TGTGCCACCGGGACTAGCGGGAGCAATGAGCAGTTCTTC | CATGTSGSNEQFF